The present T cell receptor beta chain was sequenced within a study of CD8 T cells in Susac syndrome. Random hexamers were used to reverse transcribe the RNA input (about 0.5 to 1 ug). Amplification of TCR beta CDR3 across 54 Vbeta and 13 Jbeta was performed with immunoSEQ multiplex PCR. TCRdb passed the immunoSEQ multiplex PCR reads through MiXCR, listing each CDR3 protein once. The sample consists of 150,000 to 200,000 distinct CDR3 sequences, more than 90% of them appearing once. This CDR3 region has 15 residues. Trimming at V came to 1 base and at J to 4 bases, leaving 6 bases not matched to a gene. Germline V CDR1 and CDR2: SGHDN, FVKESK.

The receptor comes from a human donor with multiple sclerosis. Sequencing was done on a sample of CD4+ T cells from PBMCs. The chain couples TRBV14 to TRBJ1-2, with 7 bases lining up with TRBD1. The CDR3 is CASSQVGNRGYGYTF. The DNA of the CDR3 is TGTGCCAGCAGCCAAGTCGGGAACAGGGGCTATGGCTACACCTTC.